This TCR beta chain came from a study of cytomegalovirus exposure and HLA in healthy donors. Study at large: Findings of an earlier analysis included some 110 million unique TCR beta sequences from about 180 million T cells.

The PCR employed 60 Vbeta primers together with 13 Jbeta primers. Method: immunoSEQ multiplex PCR; TCRdb's copy keeps in-frame clones and lacks some. This sample yields about 140,000 clones, of which approximately 84% are seen a single time; more than 1.5% belongs to the top ten. For this clone: Its specificity is not known.

Points from the study as a whole: TCR beta chains associated with HLA were, in a later analysis, more clonally expanded than equally common others. Despite most TCR sequences being rare, some public TCRs occurred in many donors. Presence/absence analyses assumed roughly uniform sequencing depth across donors.

This CDR3 spans 15 amino acids. The germline gives CDR1 MDHEN, CDR2 SYDVKM. V was pared by 6 bases and J by 1 base, with 9 bases of the junction left unmatched. This receptor was obtained from a woman aged 35 to 49 in good health and CMV-seronegative. Material: PBMCs. The chain joins TRBV28 to TRBJ2-7; 7 bases are a match to TRBD2. The CDR3 DNA reads TGTGCCAGCAGAGGCGGGAGTCTCCAATCCTACGAGCAGTACTTC. Translated: CASRGGSLQSYEQYF. Full variable domain (missing parts from reference TRBV28 and TRBJ2-7): DVKVTQSSRYLVKRTGEKVFLECVQDMDHENMFWYRQDPGLGLRLIYFSYDVKMKEKGDIPEGYSVSREKKERFSLILESASTNQTSMYLCASRGGSLQSYEQYFGPGTRLTVT.